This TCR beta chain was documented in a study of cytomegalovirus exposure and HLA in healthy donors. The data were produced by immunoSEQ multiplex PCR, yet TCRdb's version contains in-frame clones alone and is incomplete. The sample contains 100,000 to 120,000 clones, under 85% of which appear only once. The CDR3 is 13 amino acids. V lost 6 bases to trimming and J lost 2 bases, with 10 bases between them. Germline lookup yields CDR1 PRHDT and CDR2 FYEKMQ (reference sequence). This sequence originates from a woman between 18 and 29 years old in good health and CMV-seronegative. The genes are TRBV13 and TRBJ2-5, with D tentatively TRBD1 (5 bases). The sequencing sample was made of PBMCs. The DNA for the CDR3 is TGTGCCAGCAGTCCAGGGTGGCAAGAGACCCAGTACTTC. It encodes CASSPGWQETQYF.